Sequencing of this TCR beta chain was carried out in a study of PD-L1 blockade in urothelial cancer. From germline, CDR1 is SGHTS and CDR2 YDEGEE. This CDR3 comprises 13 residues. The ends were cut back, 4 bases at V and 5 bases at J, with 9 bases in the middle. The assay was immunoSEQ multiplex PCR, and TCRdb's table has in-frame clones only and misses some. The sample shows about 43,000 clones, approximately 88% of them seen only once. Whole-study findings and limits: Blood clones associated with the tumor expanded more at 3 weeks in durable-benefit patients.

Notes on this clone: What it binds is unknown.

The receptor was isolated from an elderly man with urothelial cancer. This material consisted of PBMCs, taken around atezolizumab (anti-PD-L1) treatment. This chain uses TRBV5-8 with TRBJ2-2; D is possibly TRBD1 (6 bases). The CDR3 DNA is TGTGCCAGCAGCCTTGACAGGACCGGGGAGCTGTTTTTT. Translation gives CASSLDRTGELFF.